This T cell receptor beta chain originates from a study of technical replicates of blood from several donors. This CDR3 region has 14 residues. The trim removed 7 bases at V and 4 bases at J, leaving 8 bases unmatched. Germline V CDR1 and CDR2: MNHNS, SASEGT. TCRdb keeps only in-frame clones here, not all; method: immunoSEQ multiplex PCR. The data contain tens of thousands of clones, 98% of them singletons. Sequenced material: T cells isolated from PBMCs. This sequence joins TRBV6-1 and TRBJ1-2; TRBD1 agrees at 8 bases. The receptor's source is a human donor in good health. The CDR3 DNA follows: TGTGCCAGCACCAGGACAGGGTCCGTCTATGGCTACACCTTC. Translating gives CASTRTGSVYGYTF.